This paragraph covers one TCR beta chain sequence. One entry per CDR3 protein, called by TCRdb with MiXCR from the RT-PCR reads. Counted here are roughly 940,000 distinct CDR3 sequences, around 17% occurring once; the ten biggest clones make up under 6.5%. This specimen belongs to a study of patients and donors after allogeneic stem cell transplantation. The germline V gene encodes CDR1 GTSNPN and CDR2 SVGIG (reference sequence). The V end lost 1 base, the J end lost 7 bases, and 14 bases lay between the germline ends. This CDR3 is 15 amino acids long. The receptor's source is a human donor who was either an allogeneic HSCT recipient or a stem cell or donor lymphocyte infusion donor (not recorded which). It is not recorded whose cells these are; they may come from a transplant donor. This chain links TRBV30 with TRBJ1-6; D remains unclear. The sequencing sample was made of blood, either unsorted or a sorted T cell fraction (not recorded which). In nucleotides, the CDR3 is TGTGCCTGGAGTGCCGGCCTGGAAGGGAATTCACCCCTCCACTTT. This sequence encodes CAWSAGLEGNSPLHF.